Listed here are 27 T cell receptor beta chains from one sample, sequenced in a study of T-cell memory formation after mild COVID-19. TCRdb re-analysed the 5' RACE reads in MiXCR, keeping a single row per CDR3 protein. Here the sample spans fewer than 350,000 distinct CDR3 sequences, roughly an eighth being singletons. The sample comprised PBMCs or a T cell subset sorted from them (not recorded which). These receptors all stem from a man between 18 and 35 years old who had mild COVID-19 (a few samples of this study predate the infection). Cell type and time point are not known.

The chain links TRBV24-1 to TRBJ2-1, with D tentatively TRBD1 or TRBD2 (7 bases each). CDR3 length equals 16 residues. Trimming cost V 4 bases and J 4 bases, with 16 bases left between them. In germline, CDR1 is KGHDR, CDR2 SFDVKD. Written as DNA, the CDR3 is TGTGCCACCAGTGACCCAGGGGGGGTCCAATACAATGAGCAGTTCTTC. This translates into CATSDPGGVQYNEQFF.

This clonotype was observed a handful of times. The CDR3 nucleotides read TGTGCCAGCAGCCGCTACATAGTTAGCACAGATACGCAGTATTTT. Its translation: CASSRYIVSTDTQYF. V and J are TRBV7-2 and TRBJ2-3; D unresolved. The V gene's germline CDR1 is SGHTA and CDR2 FQGNSA. V lost 5 bases and J lost 0, with 12 bases in between. The CDR3 spans 15 residues.

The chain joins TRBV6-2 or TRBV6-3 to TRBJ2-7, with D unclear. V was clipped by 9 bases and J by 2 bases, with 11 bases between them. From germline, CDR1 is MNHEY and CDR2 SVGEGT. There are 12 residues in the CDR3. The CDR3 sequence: CASGRRAYEQYF. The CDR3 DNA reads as TGTGCCAGTGGGCGAAGGGCCTACGAGCAGTACTTC.

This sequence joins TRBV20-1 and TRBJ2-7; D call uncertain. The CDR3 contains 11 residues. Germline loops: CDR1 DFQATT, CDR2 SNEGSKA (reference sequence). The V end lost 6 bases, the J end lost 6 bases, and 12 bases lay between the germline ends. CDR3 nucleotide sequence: TGCAGTGCCCGCACAGACTTCGAGCAGTACTTC. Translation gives CSARTDFEQYF.

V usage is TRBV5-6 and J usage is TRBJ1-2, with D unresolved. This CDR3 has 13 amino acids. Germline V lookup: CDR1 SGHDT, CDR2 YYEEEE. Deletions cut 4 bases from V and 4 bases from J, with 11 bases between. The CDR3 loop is CASSQPSPYGYTF. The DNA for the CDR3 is TGTGCCAGCAGCCAACCATCCCCCTATGGCTACACCTTC.

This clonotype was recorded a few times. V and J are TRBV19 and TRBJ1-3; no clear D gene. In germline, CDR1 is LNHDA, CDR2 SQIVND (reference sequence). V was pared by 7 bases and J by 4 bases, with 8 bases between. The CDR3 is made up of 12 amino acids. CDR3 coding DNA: TGTGCCAGTACCACCGGAGGAAACACCATATATTTT. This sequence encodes CASTTGGNTIYF. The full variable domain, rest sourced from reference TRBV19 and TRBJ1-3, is DGGITQSPKYLFRKEGQNVTLSCEQNLNHDAMYWYRQDPGQGLRLIYYSQIVNDFQKGDIAEGYSVSREKKESFPLTVTSAQKNPTAFYLCASTTGGNTIYFGEGSWLTVV.

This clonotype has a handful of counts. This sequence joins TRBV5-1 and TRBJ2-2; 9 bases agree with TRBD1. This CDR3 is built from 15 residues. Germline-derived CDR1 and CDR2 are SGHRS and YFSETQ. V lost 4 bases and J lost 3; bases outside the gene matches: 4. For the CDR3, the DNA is TGCGCCAGCAGCCCCCGGACAGGGGACACCGGGGAGCTGTTTTTT. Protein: CASSPRTGDTGELFF.

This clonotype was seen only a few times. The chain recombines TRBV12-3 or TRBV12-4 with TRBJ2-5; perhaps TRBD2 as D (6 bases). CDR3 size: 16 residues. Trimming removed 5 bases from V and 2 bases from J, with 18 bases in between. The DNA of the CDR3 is TGTGCCAGCAGTCCTCGGGAGCCCAGGAGGCAAGAGACCCAGTACTTC. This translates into CASSPREPRRQETQYF.

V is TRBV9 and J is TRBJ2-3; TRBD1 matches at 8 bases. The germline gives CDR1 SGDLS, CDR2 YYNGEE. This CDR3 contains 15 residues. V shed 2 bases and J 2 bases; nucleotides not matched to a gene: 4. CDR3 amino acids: CASSVRQGITDTQYF. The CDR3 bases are TGTGCCAGCAGCGTCCGACAGGGGATCACAGATACGCAGTATTTT.

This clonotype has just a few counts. The CDR3 DNA reads as TGCGCCAGCAGCCAACCGGACAGGGTAGGGGAGACCCAGTACTTC. It is translated as CASSQPDRVGETQYF. The rearrangement links TRBV4-1 to TRBJ2-5; 8 positions match TRBD1. V lost 2 bases to trimming and J lost 5 bases; unmatched junction nucleotides: 7. The germline CDR1 and CDR2 sequences are MGHRA and YSYEKL. The CDR3 has 15 amino acids.

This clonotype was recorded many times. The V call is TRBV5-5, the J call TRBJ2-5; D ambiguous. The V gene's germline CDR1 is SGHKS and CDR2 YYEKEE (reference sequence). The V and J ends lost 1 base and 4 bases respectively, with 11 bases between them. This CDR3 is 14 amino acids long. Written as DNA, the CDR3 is TGTGCCAGCAGCTTGCAACCGGCTGGAGAGACCCAGTACTTC. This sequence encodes CASSLQPAGETQYF.

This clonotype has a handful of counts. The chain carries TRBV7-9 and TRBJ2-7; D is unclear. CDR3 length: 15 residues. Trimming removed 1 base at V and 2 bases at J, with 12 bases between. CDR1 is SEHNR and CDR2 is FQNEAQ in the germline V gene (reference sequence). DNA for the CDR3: TGTGCCAGCAGCTTAGTCGCCCTAACTACCTACGAGCAGTACTTC. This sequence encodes CASSLVALTTYEQYF.

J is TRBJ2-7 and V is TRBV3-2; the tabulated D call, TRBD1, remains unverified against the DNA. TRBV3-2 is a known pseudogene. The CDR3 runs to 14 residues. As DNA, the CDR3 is TGTGCCAGCAGCCTTTTGGGCGGCTCCTACGAGCAGTACGTC. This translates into CASSLLGGSYEQYV.

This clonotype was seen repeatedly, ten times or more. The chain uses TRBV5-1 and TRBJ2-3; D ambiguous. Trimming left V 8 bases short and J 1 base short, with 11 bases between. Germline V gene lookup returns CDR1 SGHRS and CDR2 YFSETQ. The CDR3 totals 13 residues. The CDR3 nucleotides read TGCGCCAGTGAAGAAAGTGGCACAGATACGCAGTATTTT. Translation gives CASEESGTDTQYF.

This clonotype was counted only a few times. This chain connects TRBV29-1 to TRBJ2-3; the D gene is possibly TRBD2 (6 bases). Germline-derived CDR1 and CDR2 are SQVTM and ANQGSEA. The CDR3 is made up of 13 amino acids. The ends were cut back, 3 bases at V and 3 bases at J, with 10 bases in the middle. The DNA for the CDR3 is TGCAGCGTTGAGGGGAGGCTGACAGATACGCAGTATTTT. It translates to CSVEGRLTDTQYF.

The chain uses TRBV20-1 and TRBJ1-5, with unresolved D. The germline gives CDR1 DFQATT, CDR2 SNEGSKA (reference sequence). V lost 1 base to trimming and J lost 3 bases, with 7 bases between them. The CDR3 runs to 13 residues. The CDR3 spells CSARVRTNQPQHF. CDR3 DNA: TGCAGTGCTAGAGTGCGGACCAATCAGCCCCAGCATTTT.

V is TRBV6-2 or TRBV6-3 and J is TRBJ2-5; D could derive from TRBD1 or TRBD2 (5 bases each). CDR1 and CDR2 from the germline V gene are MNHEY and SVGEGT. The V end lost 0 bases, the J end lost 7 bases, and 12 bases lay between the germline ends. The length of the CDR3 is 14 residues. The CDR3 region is CASSYSPVGGTQYF. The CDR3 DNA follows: TGTGCCAGCAGTTACTCGCCAGTTGGGGGGACCCAGTACTTC.

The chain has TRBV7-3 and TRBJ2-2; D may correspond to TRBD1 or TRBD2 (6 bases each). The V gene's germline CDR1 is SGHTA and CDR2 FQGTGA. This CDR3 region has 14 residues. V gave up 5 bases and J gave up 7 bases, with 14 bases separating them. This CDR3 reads CASSRGDGFGELFF. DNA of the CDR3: TGTGCCAGCAGCAGGGGGGACGGTTTCGGGGAGCTGTTTTTT. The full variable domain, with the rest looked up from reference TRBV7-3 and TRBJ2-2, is GAGVSQTPSNKVTEKGKYVELRCDPISGHTALYWYRQSLGQGPEFLIYFQGTGAADDSGLPNDRFFAVRPEGSVSTLKIQRTERGDSAVYLCASSRGDGFGELFFGEGSRLTVL.

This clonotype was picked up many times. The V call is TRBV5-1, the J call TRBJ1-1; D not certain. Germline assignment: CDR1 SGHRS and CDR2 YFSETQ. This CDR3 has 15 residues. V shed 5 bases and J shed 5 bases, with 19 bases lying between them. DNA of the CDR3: TGCGCCAGCAGTTTACTATTGGGAAAAGAGACTGAAGCTTTCTTT. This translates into CASSLLLGKETEAFF.

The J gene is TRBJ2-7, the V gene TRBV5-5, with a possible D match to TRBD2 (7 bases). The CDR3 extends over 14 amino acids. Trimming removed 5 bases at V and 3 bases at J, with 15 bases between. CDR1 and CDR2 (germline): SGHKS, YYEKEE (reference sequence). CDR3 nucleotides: TGTGCCAGCAGGACGGGGGGCTCAATCTACGAGCAGTACTTC. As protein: CASRTGGSIYEQYF.

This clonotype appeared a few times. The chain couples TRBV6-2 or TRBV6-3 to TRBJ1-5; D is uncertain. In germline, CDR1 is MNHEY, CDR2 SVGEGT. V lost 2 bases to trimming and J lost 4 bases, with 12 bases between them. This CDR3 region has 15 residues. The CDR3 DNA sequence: TGTGCCAGCAGTTACAGTAAACACGTTAATCAGCCCCAGCATTTT. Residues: CASSYSKHVNQPQHF.

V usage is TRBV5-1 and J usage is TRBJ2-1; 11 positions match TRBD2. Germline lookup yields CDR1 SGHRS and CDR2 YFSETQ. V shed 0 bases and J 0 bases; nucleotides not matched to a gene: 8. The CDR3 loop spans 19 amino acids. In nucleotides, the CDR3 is TGCGCCAGCAGCTTGGTCGGGCTAGCGGGGGGAGTCTCCTACAATGAGCAGTTCTTC. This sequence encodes CASSLVGLAGGVSYNEQFF.

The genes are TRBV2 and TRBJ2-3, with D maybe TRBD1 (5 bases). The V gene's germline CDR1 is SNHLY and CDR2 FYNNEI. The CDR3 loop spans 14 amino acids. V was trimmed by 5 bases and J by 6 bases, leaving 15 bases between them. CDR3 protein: CASSYYRHSDTQYF. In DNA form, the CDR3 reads TGTGCCAGCAGTTATTACAGGCACTCCGATACGCAGTATTTT.

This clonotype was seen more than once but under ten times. CDR3 sequence (DNA): TGTGCCAGCTCACAATACTCCGGGACAGGGGAGTATGGCTACACCTTC. This gives the protein CASSQYSGTGEYGYTF. The V gene is TRBV18, the J gene TRBJ1-2; 10 bases map to TRBD1. The CDR3 has 16 residues. Germline V gives CDR1 KGHSH, CDR2 LQKENI. Germline trimming cut 4 bases from V and 5 bases from J; bases unmatched to any gene: 10. The variable domain in full, with the rest retrieved from reference TRBV18 and TRBJ1-2, is NAGVMQNPRHLVRRRGQEARLRCSPMKGHSHVYWYRQLPEEGLKFMVYLQKENIIDESGMPKERFSAEFPKEGPSILRIQQVVRGDSAAYFCASSQYSGTGEYGYTFGSGTRLTVV.

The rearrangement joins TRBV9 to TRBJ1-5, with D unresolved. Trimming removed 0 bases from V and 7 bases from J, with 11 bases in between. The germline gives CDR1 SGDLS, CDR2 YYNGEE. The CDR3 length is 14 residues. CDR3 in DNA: TGTGCCAGCAGCGTAGAAGGTATGGGGCAGCCCCAGCATTTT. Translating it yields CASSVEGMGQPQHF.

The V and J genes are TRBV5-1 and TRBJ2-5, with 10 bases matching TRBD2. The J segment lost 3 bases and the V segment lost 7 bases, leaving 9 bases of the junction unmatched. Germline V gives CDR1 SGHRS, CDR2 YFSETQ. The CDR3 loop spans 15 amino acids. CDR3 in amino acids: CASGRSGGAEETQYF. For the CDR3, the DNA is TGCGCCAGCGGCCGGAGCGGGGGGGCCGAAGAGACCCAGTACTTC.

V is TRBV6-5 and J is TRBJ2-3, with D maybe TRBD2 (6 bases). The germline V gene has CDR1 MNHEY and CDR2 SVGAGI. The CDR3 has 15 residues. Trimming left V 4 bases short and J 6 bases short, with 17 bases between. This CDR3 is CASSSGGRSMDTQYF. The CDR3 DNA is TGTGCCAGCAGTTCCGGGGGACGGAGCATGGATACGCAGTATTTT.